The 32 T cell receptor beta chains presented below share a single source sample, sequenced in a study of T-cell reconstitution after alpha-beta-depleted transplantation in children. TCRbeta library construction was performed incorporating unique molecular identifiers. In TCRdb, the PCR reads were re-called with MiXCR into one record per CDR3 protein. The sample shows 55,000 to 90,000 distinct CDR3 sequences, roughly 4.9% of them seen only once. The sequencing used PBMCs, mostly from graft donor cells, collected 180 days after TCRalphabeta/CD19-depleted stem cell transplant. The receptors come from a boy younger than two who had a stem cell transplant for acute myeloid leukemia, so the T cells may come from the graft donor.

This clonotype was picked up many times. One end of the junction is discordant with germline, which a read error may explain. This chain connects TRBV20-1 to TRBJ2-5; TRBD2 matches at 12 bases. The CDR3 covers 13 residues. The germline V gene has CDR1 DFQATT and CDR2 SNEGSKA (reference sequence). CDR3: CRASGGAGETQYF. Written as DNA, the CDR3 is TGCAGGGCTAGCGGGGGGGCCGGAGAGACCCAGTACTTC.

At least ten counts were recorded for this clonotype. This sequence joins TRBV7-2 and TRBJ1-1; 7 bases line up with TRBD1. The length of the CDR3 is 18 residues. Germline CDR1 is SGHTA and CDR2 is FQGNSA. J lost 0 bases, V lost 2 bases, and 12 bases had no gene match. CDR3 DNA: TGTGCCAGCAGCTTACTACCGGGACAGACTTTCATGAACACTGAAGCTTTCTTT. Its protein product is CASSLLPGQTFMNTEAFF.

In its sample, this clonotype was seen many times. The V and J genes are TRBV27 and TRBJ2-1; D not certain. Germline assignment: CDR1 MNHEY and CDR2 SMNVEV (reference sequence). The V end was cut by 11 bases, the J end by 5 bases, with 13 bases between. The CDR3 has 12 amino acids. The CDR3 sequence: CASGPSHNEQFF. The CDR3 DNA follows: TGTGCCTCGGGCCCCTCACACAATGAGCAGTTCTTC.

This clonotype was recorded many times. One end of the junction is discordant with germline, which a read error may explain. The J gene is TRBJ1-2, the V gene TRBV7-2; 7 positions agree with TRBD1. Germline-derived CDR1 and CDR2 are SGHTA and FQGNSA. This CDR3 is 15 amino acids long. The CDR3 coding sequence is TGTGCCAGCAACTTAGGTGGACAGGCTAACTATGGCTACACCTTC. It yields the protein CASNLGGQANYGYTF.

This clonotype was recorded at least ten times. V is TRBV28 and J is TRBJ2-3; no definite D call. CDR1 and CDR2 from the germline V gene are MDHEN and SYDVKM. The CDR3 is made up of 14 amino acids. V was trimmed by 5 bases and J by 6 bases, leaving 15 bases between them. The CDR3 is CASSPIGPADTQYF. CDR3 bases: TGTGCCAGCAGTCCGATAGGACCGGCCGATACGCAGTATTTT.

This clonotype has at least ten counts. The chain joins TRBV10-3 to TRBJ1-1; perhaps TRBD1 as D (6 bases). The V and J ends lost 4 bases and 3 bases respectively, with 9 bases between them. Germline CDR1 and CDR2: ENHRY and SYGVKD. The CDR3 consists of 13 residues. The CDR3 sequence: CAISVGGDTEAFF. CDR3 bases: TGTGCCATCAGTGTGGGGGGCGACACTGAAGCTTTCTTT.

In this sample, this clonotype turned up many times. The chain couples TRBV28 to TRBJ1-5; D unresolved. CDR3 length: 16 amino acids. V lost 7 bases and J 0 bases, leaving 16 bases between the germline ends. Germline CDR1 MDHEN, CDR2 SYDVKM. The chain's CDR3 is CASTTRALYSNQPQHF. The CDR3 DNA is TGTGCCAGCACCACAAGGGCGTTATATAGCAATCAGCCCCAGCATTTT.

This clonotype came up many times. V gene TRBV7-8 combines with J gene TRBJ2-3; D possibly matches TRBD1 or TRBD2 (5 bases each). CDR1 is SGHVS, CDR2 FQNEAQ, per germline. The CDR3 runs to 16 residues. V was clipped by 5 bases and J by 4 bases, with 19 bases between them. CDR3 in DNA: TGTGCCAGCAGCACCCTACCGGGACGGTCGGCAGATACGCAGTATTTT. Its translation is CASSTLPGRSADTQYF.

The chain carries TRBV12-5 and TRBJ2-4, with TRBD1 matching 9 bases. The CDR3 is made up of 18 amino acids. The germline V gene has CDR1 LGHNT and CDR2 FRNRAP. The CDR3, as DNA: TGTGCCACCTCCTTACGACCCGGGACAGGGCTAGCCAAAAACATTCAGTACTTC. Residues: CATSLRPGTGLAKNIQYF.

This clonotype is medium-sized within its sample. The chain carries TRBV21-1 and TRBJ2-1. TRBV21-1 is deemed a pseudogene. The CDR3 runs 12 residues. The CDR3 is CASSKAEDEQFF. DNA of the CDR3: TGTGCCAGCAGCAAAGCGGAAGATGAGCAGTTCTTC.

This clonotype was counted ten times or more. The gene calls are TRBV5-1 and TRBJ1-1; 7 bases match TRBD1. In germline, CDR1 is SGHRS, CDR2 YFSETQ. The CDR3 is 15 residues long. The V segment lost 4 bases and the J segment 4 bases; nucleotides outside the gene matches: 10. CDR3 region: CASSRNRQGGTEAFF. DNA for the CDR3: TGCGCCAGCAGCCGGAACCGACAGGGCGGCACTGAAGCTTTCTTT.

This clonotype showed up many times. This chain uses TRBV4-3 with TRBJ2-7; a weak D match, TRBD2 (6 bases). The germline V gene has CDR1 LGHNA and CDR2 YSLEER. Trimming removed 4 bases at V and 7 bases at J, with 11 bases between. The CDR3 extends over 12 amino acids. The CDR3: CASSPPGGEQYF. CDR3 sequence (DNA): TGCGCCAGCAGCCCCCCCGGGGGAGAGCAGTACTTC.

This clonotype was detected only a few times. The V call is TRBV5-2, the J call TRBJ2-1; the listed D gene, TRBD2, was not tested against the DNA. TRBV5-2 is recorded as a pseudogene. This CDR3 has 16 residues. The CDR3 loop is CAMGPALAGEYNEQFF. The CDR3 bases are TGTGCCATGGGCCCGGCTTTAGCGGGGGAGTACAATGAGCAGTTCTTC.

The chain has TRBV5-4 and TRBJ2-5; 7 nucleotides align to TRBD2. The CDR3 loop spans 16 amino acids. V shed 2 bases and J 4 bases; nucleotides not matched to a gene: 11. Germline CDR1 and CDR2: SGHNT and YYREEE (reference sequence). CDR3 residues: CASSFGLLWGGETQYF. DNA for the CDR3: TGTGCCAGCAGCTTCGGGCTCCTCTGGGGGGGAGAGACCCAGTACTTC.

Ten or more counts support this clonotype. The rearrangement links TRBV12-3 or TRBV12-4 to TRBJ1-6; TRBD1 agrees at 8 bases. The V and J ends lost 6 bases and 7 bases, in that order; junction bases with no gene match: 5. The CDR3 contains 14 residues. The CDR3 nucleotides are TGTGCCAGCAGAACCGGGACAGGCAATTCACCCCTCCACTTT. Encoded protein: CASRTGTGNSPLHF.

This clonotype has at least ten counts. The CDR3 sequence: CASHLQSSGANVLTF. CDR3 DNA sequence: TGTGCCAGCCATCTTCAGAGCTCTGGGGCCAACGTCCTGACTTTC. The gene calls are TRBV28 and TRBJ2-6; no reliable D call. The CDR3 is 15 residues long. Germline V gives CDR1 MDHEN, CDR2 SYDVKM. Trimming stripped 8 bases from V and 0 bases from J, with 11 bases between. The entire variable domain, with the rest obtained from reference TRBV28 and TRBJ2-6, is as follows: DVKVTQSSRYLVKRTGEKVFLECVQDMDHENMFWYRQDPGLGLRLIYFSYDVKMKEKGDIPEGYSVSREKKERFSLILESASTNQTSMYLCASHLQSSGANVLTFGAGSRLTVL.

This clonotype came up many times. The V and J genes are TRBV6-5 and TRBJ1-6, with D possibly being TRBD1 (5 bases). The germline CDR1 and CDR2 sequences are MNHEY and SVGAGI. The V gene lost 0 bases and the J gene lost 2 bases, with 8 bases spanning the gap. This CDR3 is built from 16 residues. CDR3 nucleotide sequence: TGTGCCAGCAGTTACTCTGGGGCTGCCTATAATTCACCCCTCCACTTT. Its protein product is CASSYSGAAYNSPLHF.

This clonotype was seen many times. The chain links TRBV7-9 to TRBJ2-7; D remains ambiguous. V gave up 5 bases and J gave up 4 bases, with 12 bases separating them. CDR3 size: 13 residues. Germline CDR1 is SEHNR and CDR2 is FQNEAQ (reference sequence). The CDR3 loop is CASSLVVGYEQYF. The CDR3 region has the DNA TGTGCCAGCAGCCTAGTGGTGGGGTACGAGCAGTACTTC.

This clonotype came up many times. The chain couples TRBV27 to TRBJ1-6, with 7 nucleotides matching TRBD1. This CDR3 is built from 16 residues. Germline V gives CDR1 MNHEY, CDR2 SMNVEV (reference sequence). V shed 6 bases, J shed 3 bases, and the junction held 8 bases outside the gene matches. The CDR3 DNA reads TGTGCCAGCAGACCAGACAGGGAAGACTATAATTCACCCCTCCACTTT. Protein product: CASRPDREDYNSPLHF.

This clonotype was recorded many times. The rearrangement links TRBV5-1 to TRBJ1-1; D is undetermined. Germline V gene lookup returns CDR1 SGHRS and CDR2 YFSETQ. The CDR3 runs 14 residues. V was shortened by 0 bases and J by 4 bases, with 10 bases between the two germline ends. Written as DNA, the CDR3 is TGCGCCAGCAGCTTGGGTGGTGGCGTCACTGAAGCTTTCTTT. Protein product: CASSLGGGVTEAFF.

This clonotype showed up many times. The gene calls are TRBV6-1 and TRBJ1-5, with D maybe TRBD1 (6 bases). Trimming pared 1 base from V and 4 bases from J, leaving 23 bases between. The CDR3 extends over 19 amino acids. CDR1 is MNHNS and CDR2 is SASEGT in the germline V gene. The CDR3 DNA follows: TGTGCCAGCAGTGAAGAGAACAGGGCCTACCCAATCCATAATCAGCCCCAGCATTTT. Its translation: CASSEENRAYPIHNQPQHF.

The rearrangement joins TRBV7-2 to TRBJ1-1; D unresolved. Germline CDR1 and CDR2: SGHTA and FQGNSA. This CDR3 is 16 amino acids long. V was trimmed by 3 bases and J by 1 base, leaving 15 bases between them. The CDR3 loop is CASSLQSTVPNTEAFF. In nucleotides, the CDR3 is TGTGCCAGCAGCTTGCAATCGACGGTTCCGAACACTGAAGCTTTCTTT.

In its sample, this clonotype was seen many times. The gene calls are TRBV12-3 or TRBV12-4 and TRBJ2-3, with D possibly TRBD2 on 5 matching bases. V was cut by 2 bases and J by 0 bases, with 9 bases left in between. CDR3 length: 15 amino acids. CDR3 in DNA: TGTGCCAGCAGTTTAACCGGGATTAGCACAGATACGCAGTATTTT. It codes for CASSLTGISTDTQYF.

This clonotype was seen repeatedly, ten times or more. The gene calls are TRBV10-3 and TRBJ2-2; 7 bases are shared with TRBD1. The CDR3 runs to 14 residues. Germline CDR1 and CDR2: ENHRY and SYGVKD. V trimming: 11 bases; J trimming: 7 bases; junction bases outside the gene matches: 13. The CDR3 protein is CASGQEKSHGELFF. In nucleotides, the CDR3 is TGTGCCTCCGGACAGGAGAAGTCCCACGGGGAGCTGTTTTTT.

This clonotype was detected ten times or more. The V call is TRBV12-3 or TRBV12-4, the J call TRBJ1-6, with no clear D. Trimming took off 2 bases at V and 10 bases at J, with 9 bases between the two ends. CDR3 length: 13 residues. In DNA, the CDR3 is TGTGCCAGCAGTTTAACGGCCAACTCACCCCTCCACTTT. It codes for CASSLTANSPLHF.

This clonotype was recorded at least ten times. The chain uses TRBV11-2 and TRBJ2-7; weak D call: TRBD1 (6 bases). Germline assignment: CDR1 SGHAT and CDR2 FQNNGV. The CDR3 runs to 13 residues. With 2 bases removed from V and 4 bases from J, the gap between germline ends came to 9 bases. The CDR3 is CASSLTQGYEQYV. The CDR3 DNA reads TGTGCCAGCAGCTTAACCCAGGGGTACGAGCAGTACGTC.

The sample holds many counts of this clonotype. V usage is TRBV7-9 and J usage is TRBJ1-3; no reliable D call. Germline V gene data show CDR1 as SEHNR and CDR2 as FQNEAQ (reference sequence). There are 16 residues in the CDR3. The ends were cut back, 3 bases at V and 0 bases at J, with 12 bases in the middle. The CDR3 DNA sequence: TGTGCCAGCAGCTTCTTTAGGAGAGACTCTGGAAACACCATATATTTT. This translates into CASSFFRRDSGNTIYF.

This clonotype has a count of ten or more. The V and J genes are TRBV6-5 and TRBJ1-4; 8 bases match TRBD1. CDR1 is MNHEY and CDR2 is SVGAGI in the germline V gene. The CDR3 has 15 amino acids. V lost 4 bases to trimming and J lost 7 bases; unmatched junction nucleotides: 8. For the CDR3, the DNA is TGTGCCAGCAGTTCATCGGACAGGGTCGTTGAAAAACTGTTTTTT. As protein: CASSSSDRVVEKLFF.

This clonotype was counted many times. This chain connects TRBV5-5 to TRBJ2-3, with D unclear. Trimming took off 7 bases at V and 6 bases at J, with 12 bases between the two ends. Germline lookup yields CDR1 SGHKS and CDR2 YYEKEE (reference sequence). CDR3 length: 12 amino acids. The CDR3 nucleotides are TGTGCCAGCCCCTTCGTCCCGGATACGCAGTATTTT. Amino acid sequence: CASPFVPDTQYF.

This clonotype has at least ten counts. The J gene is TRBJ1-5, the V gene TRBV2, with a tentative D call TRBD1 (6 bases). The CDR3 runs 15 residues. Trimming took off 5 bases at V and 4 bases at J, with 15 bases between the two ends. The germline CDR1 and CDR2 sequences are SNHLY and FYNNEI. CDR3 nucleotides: TGTGCCAGCAGTTCGGACAGTTTGACGAATCAGCCCCAGCATTTT. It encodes CASSSDSLTNQPQHF.

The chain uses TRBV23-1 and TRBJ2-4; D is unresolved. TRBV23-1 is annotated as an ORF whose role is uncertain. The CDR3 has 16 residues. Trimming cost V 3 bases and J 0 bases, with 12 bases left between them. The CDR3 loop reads CASSHPLVLAKNIQYF. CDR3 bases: TGCGCCAGCAGTCACCCCTTAGTTCTAGCCAAAAACATTCAGTACTTC.

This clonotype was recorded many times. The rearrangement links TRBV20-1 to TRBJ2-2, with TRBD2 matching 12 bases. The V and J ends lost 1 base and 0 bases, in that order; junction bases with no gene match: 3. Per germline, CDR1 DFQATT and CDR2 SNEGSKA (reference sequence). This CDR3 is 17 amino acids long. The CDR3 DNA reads TGCAGTGCTAGAGCGACTAGCGGGGGCCCGAACACCGGGGAGCTGTTTTTT. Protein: CSARATSGGPNTGELFF.